This T cell receptor (beta chain) is from a study of T cells in Graves' hyperthyroidism and ophthalmopathy. Aged 18 to 65, the patients had hyperthyroidism that was newly diagnosed and had lasted under 2 months. For the diagnoses, clinical symptoms, serum thyroxine and TRAb, thyroid ultrasound and orbital computed tomography were used. Amplification yielded TCR beta CDR3 regions, with RNA transcripts as the source. The HTBI primer set was used in a first-round RT-PCR of the TCR CDR3. MiXCR, applied by TCRdb to the multiplex PCR reads, yields one record per CDR3 protein. The data contain 600,000 to 850,000 distinct CDR3 sequences, under 20% of them singletons. The V gene's germline CDR1 is SGHNT and CDR2 YYREEE (reference sequence). Trimming stripped 0 bases from V and 2 bases from J, with 8 bases between. This CDR3 has 14 amino acids. There are a few counts of this clonotype.

This receptor was obtained from a woman between 45 and 65 years old with Graves' hyperthyroidism that later progressed to Graves' ophthalmopathy. The sample taken for sequencing was blood. The rearrangement links TRBV5-4 to TRBJ1-2; no reliable D call. The CDR3 DNA sequence: TGTGCCAGCAGCTTGGCCCCCATCAACTATGGCTACACCTTC. Its protein is CASSLAPINYGYTF.